This T cell receptor beta chain was identified during a study of beta chain features in type 1 diabetes. Expressed TCRB transcripts were sequenced after all isolated RNA was converted to cDNA. Produced via immunoSEQ multiplex PCR; TCRdb's table is partial and in-frame only. The sample has approximately 38,000 clones, 45% to 50% seen once. This CDR3 has 16 residues. V lost 2 bases and J lost 4; bases outside the gene matches: 8. Germline values: CDR1 MGHDK, CDR2 SYGVNS. This clone showed up just a few times. The chain employs TRBV25-1 and TRBJ2-5, with 9 bases aligning to TRBD2. Sequenced material: central memory CD4+ T cells from blood. This receptor was identified in a young woman in good health. The CDR3 DNA follows: TGTGCCAGCAGTGAAGGGCGGGAGGGCCTTAGAGAGACCCAGTACTTC. The encoded protein is CASSEGREGLRETQYF.